This T cell receptor (beta chain) was profiled in a study of siplizumab effects on memory and regulatory T cells. Study-level results: Alloreactive sequences whose origin lay in unstimulated CD4+ memory cells were significantly reduced by siplizumab. With siplizumab, Treg-derived clones averaged around 69% of mappable alloreactive CD4+ clones, versus roughly 27% in controls.

The count of this clone is one. The antigen is not known. Trimming took off 2 bases at V and 2 bases at J, with 12 bases between the two ends. The germline V gene has CDR1 SNHLY and CDR2 FYNNEI. The CDR3 is 15 residues long. Profiling relied on immunoSEQ multiplex PCR, and the TCRdb table lists in-frame clones only, not all of them. The data hold 45,000 to 50,000 clones, with more than 85% observed a single time. The specimen was naive CD8+ T cells sorted from blood. The receptor's source is a human donor in good health. The chain recombines TRBV2 with TRBJ1-2; D call uncertain. The CDR3 region is CASSESLFLNYGYTF. The CDR3 region has the DNA TGTGCCAGCAGTGAATCCCTTTTTCTCAACTATGGCTACACCTTC. The variable domain in full, completed from reference TRBV2 and TRBJ1-2, reads EPEVTQTPSHQVTQMGQEVILRCVPISNHLYFYWYRQILGQKVEFLVSFYNNEISEKSEIFDDQFSVERPDGSNFTLKIRSTKLEDSAMYFCASSESLFLNYGYTFGSGTRLTVV.